This T cell receptor (beta chain) appears in the sequencing data of a study of radiation and T cells in renal cell carcinoma (TCRdb year 2020). Study-level background: The samples were obtained from a clinical trial, where primary renal cell carcinomas were treated with 15 Gy stereotactic body radiation therapy and then removed by nephrectomy 4 weeks afterward. TCR beta sequencing covered 50 to 55 samples in total, comprising about 26 tumors and 27 peripheral blood samples. Across all 53 samples, under 5,000,000 unique CDR3 nucleotide sequences, encoding 2,658,974 unique CDR3 amino acid sequences, were identified.

TCR beta libraries were generated from genomic DNA with the immunoSEQ kit, following the manufacturer's recommendations. Library preparation used a first multiplex PCR with proprietary primers, then a second PCR adding unique barcodes, with bead cleanups after each round. Each sample batch included a kit-provided positive control reaction and a negative control reaction. The final libraries underwent checking on an Agilent 4200 TapeStation D1000 ScreenTape, volumetric pooling, and quantification by qPCR. Sequencing was performed on an Illumina NextSeq500 with a MidOutput 150-cycle cartridge, and 156 Read1 and 15 Index1 cycles were run with kit custom primers. The pooled library was loaded at approximately 1 pM, and about 20% PhiX control was spiked in. As for the original processing: The vendor-processed data were analyzed in R, and a clonotype was defined as all T cells that share the same CDR3 nucleotide sequence. For clone abundance analyses, frequencies were normalized to the 10,000 most abundant clones in each sample. Public T cell clones, averaging fewer than five per sample, were removed before analysis. A difference in abundance of at least 32-fold between compartments was used to define tumor-enriched and baseline blood-enriched clonotypes. A beta-binomial differential abundance model was used to identify clonotypes that were expanded or contracted between blood time points. Tumor-blood repertoire similarity was measured with the Baroni-Urbani and Buser coefficient, and groups were compared using two-tailed Wilcoxon tests in R. Drawn from immuneACCESS, this table holds only the in-frame rearrangements with V and J called that TCRdb kept. Clones are partly lost; checked studies trace under half to an unresolved V gene and leave the rest unexplained. The DNA gave D and trimming, while V, J and clone size come from that table. The sample table lists 160,000 or so clones, roughly 87% of them with a count of one. The ten biggest clones cover about an eighth of the sample.

Spanning cysteine to phenylalanine, the CDR3 consists of 15 amino acids. Kept here is only the CDR3 DNA, which spans 45 bases and is read in frame from base 1. The trim is 5 bases for V and 5 bases for J, with a gap of 18 bases between the germline ends. The germline V gene (reference sequence) sets CDR1 to MNHNY and CDR2 to SVGAGI. General conclusions and limits of the study: In blood, the top tumor clonotypes increased between baseline and 2 weeks post-radiation and then shrank by 4 weeks, which suggests that tumor-resident clones expanded only transiently. Tracking of blood repertoire dynamics stopped at around 4 weeks after treatment, with no follow-up past that point. No pretreatment tumor biopsies were available, so the baseline intratumoral presence of clonotypes could not be determined. The single-armed trial design could not address effects of radiation dose or scheduling on the TCR repertoire.

A note on this clone: This receptor's antigen is unknown. No quality values exist for individual bases; no much larger clone is one base distant.

The time point tag for this specimen amounts to: blood 2 weeks post-SBRT. The sample's treatment or condition label, in plain terms: 15 Gy SBRT to primary tumor, nephrectomy 4 weeks later. Serial peripheral blood from radiation-treated patients was sampled at baseline, 2 weeks and 4 weeks after SBRT to track tumor-enriched clonotypes. Every patient's renal cell carcinoma showed clear cell pathology. Genomic DNA for TCR sequencing was prepared using the QIAamp DNA Blood Mini Kit (Qiagen). Only samples passing all quality control checks were included in the analyses. The sample here was blood, taken from a patient whose treatment included radiotherapy and nephrectomy. This sequence originates from a woman aged 50 to 60 with renal cell carcinoma. Recombination joined TRBV6-6 with TRBJ2-5; TRBD2 could be the D gene, as 8 bases match. The base sequence is TGTGCCAGCAGTCCCTCGGGAGGGGGCGTCGAGACCCAGTACTTC. This encodes CASSPSGGGVETQYF.